This TCR beta chain is drawn from a study of technical replicates of blood from a handful of donors. With V trimmed by 6 bases and J by 4 bases, 10 bases remained unmatched. Germline assignment: CDR1 LNHDA and CDR2 SQIVND (reference sequence). CDR3 length equals 16 residues. Clones were read by immunoSEQ multiplex PCR, and TCRdb kept only the in-frame ones, dropping some. Of 80,000 to 95,000 clones listed, 90% to 97% were seen once; the top ten hold about 0.34%. The sequence derives from a human donor in good health. Sequencing input: T cells isolated from PBMCs. J is TRBJ1-1 and V is TRBV19; 11 bases are a match to TRBD1. The CDR3: CASSPDRGRFGTEAFF. CDR3 in DNA: TGTGCCAGTAGCCCGGACAGGGGGCGCTTCGGCACTGAAGCTTTCTTT.